The 4 T cell receptor beta chains below all came from one sample that was sequenced in a study of shared clonotypes between healthy human individuals. The data were produced by immunoSEQ multiplex PCR, yet TCRdb's version contains in-frame clones alone and is incomplete. Of some 2,500,000 clones in the sample, roughly 92% are singletons; the top ten hold around 0.35%. The specimen was naive CD4+ T cells from PBMCs. The subset is: CD45RA+ positively selected. The receptors were gathered from a man between 18 and 29 years old in good health. Some clones in this sample may be carry-over from other donors' samples.

This CDR3 reads CASSSLSPSGANVLTF. The CDR3 region has the DNA TGTGCCAGCAGCTCCTTAAGTCCCTCTGGGGCCAACGTCCTGACTTTC. The rearrangement uses TRBV7-2 and TRBJ2-6, with unresolved D. V lost 4 bases, J lost 0 bases, and 10 bases lay in between. The V gene's germline CDR1 is SGHTA and CDR2 FQGNSA. This CDR3 region has 16 residues.

The rearrangement joins TRBV2 to TRBJ2-7; D is ambiguous. CDR1 and CDR2 (germline): SNHLY, FYNNEI. The CDR3 is made up of 14 amino acids. The ends were cut back, 8 bases at V and 3 bases at J, with 17 bases in the middle. The CDR3 sequence: CASLSSLDNYEQYF. The CDR3 coding sequence is TGTGCCAGCCTATCCTCCCTAGACAACTACGAGCAGTACTTC.

The chain links TRBV18 to TRBJ2-3; TRBD2 matches at 9 bases. CDR1 KGHSH and CDR2 LQKENI come from the germline V gene. CDR3 length: 17 residues. V lost 2 bases, J lost 1 base, and 7 bases stayed unmatched. The CDR3 region is CASSPEGWTSGTDTQYF. The DNA for the CDR3 is TGTGCCAGCTCACCAGAGGGCTGGACTAGCGGCACAGATACGCAGTATTTT.

The chain carries TRBV11-3 and TRBJ2-7; 10 nucleotides align to TRBD2. The germline V gene encodes CDR1 SGHNT and CDR2 YENEEA. This CDR3 spans 15 amino acids. With V trimmed by 1 base and J by 5 bases, 5 bases remained unmatched. CDR3 sequence: CASSLGSSGSHEQYF. The CDR3 DNA follows: TGTGCCAGCAGCTTAGGTTCTAGCGGGAGTCACGAGCAGTACTTC.